This TCR beta chain was retrieved from a study of blood T cell repertoires in COVID-19. Study-wide context: Material from acute and convalescent COVID-19 was sourced from the United States, Italy and Spain.

The CDR3 has 14 amino acids. Germline V gene sequence: CDR1 MNHEY, CDR2 SVGAGI. After removal of 6 bases from V and 7 bases from J, the junction contained 6 bases not matched to a gene. Participants' own reports of clinical history determined their cohort assignment. In the original processing: Reference gene primer amplification yielded estimated nucleated cell counts. Using immunoSEQ multiplex PCR, the repertoire was profiled, and TCRdb retains in-frame clones only, with some absent. V and J calls and clone size come straight from that table; D and trimming were deduced from the DNA. The data contain fewer than 200,000 clones, 79% of them singletons.

Material for sequencing was PBMCs or T cells enriched from blood (not recorded which). The V call is TRBV6-5, the J call TRBJ2-1; TRBD1 matches 10 bases. This TCR was sampled from a woman between 65 and 79 years old in a cohort exposed to, infected with or recovered from COVID-19 (not recorded which). The CDR3 DNA reads as TGTGCCAGCAGCCGGGACAGGGGTTTAAATGAGCAGTTCTTC. It specifies CASSRDRGLNEQFF.